This entry lists 9 T cell receptor beta chains sequenced from one sample in a study of blood T cell repertoires in COVID-19. Profiled with immunoSEQ multiplex PCR; TCRdb holds only in-frame clones, not every one. The sample lists 35,000 to 45,000 clones, 70% to 90% occurring once. Sequencing input: peripheral blood. Receptors were obtained from a human donor in a cohort sampled during active COVID-19.

The V call is TRBV6-4, the J call TRBJ2-1, with 9 nucleotides matching TRBD2. The CDR3 loop spans 15 amino acids. Germline CDR1 is MRHNA and CDR2 is SNTAGT. V gave up 4 bases and J gave up 10 bases; unmatched junction bases: 11. The CDR3 region has the DNA TGTGCCAGCAGTGCAGAACTAGCGGGCCCAGGGGAGCAGTTCTTC. Amino acid sequence: CASSAELAGPGEQFF.

The V gene is TRBV18, the J gene TRBJ2-5; the match to TRBD1 covers 7 bases. The CDR3 covers 15 residues. Germline-derived CDR1 and CDR2 are KGHSH and LQKENI. With 4 bases clipped from V and 4 bases from J, the junction kept 9 bases outside the gene matches. Written as DNA, the CDR3 is TGTGCCAGCTCACGGGACAGACGTCCCCCAGAGACCCAGTACTTC. Residues: CASSRDRRPPETQYF.

The chain has TRBV29-1 and TRBJ1-2, with 9 nucleotides matching TRBD1. Looked up from germline, CDR1 is SQVTM and CDR2 is ANQGSEA. The CDR3 contains 13 residues. J gave up 0 bases and V 7 bases, and 3 bases lay outside the gene matches. CDR3 region: CSDGQGSNYGYTF. The CDR3 region has the DNA TGCAGCGACGGACAGGGGTCTAACTATGGCTACACCTTC.

The J gene is TRBJ2-3, the V gene TRBV5-4, with D possibly being TRBD1 (7 bases). V was cut by 4 bases and J by 4 bases, with 16 bases left in between. Germline V lookup: CDR1 SGHNT, CDR2 YYREEE (reference sequence). This CDR3 region has 15 residues. The DNA of the CDR3 is TGTGCCAGCAGCGGGGGGACAGCCCCGTCAGATACGCAGTATTTT. Its protein product is CASSGGTAPSDTQYF.

The gene calls are TRBV29-1 and TRBJ2-5; no definite D call. V shed 2 bases and J shed 4 bases, with 14 bases lying between them. CDR3 length: 14 residues. Per the germline V gene, CDR1 is SQVTM and CDR2 is ANQGSEA. The CDR3, as DNA: TGCAGCGTTGAATCCTTACAAGGAGCAGAGACCCAGTACTTC. Translated, it gives CSVESLQGAETQYF.

CDR3 region: CASRHATNEKLFF. For the CDR3, the DNA is TGTGCCAGCAGACATGCAACTAATGAAAAACTGTTTTTT. The chain links TRBV28 to TRBJ1-4; D gene uncertain. CDR1 and CDR2 (germline): MDHEN, SYDVKM. The CDR3 loop spans 13 amino acids. The germline V and J ends were trimmed by 6 bases and 0 bases, with 5 bases remaining between them.

CDR3 nucleotide sequence: TGCGCCAGCAGCCAAGAAAGCCTTCGACAGCCTGAAGCTTTCTTT. It codes for CASSQESLRQPEAFF. This sequence joins TRBV4-1 and TRBJ1-1; D is possibly TRBD1 (5 bases). Germline V gene lookup returns CDR1 MGHRA and CDR2 YSYEKL. Trimming pared 0 bases from V and 6 bases from J, leaving 14 bases between. The CDR3 spans 15 residues.

The chain joins TRBV7-6 to TRBJ2-1; 7 nucleotides line up with TRBD1. Germline values: CDR1 SGHVS, CDR2 FNYEAQ. With V trimmed by 6 bases and J by 6 bases, 2 bases remained unmatched. This CDR3 contains 12 residues. This CDR3 reads CASSDRVNEQFF. CDR3 DNA: TGTGCCAGCAGTGACAGGGTCAATGAGCAGTTCTTC.

This chain connects TRBV4-1 to TRBJ2-1, with 10 positions matching TRBD2. The CDR3 contains 15 residues. Looked up from germline, CDR1 is MGHRA and CDR2 is YSYEKL. V lost 4 bases and J lost 1; bases outside the gene matches: 1. CDR3 sequence: CASSPSGGSYNEQFF. The DNA for the CDR3 is TGCGCCAGCAGCCCTAGCGGGGGTTCCTACAATGAGCAGTTCTTC.